These 32 T cell receptor beta chains were all obtained from the same sample, sequenced in a study of cytomegalovirus exposure and HLA in healthy donors. The study ran its PCR with 60 Vbeta and 13 Jbeta primers. The protocol was immunoSEQ multiplex PCR, while the TCRdb copy is restricted to in-frame clones and leaves out a portion. The table shows just over 150,000 clones, with 70% to 90% occurring only once. Sequencing used PBMCs. These receptors all come from a woman under 30 in good health and CMV-seronegative.

This rearrangement joins TRBV19 to TRBJ2-7; 11 bases fit TRBD2. The germline V gene has CDR1 LNHDA and CDR2 SQIVND (reference sequence). The CDR3 has 13 amino acids. Germline trimming cut 9 bases from V and 4 bases from J; bases unmatched to any gene: 5. The CDR3 region is CARHVAGGYEQYF. In nucleotides, the CDR3 is TGTGCCAGGCACGTAGCGGGAGGGTACGAGCAGTACTTC.

The table lists this clone with a few counts. The V gene is TRBV7-2, the J gene TRBJ2-1, with 7 bases matching TRBD2. Unmatched junction bases numbered 7, after V lost 5 bases and J lost 9 bases. Germline V gives CDR1 SGHTA, CDR2 FQGNSA. The CDR3 sequence is 13 residues long. The CDR3 loop is CASSPPWGGEQFF. Written as DNA, the CDR3 is TGTGCCAGCAGCCCGCCGTGGGGGGGTGAGCAGTTCTTC. The entire variable domain, with the rest obtained from reference TRBV7-2 and TRBJ2-1, is as follows: GAGVSQSPSNKVTEKGKDVELRCDPISGHTALYWYRQSLGQGLEFLIYFQGNSAPDKSGLPSDRFSAERTGGSVSTLTIQRTQQEDSAVYLCASSPPWGGEQFFGPGTRLTVL.

This sequence joins TRBV5-1 and TRBJ2-3; TRBD1 is a possible D gene (5 bases). This CDR3 has 14 residues. Trimming stripped 4 bases from V and 2 bases from J, with 11 bases between. The germline V gene has CDR1 SGHRS and CDR2 YFSETQ. In nucleotides, the CDR3 is TGCGCCAGCAGCACGAGACAGCTCACAGATACGCAGTATTTT. Its protein product is CASSTRQLTDTQYF.

The chain has TRBV5-1 and TRBJ1-1; D not resolved. V was shortened by 0 bases and J by 0 bases, with 12 bases between the two germline ends. The CDR3 is 16 residues long. The germline V gene has CDR1 SGHRS and CDR2 YFSETQ. The CDR3 coding sequence is TGCGCCAGCAGCTTGGGGGGTGCGGGAATGAACACTGAAGCTTTCTTT. Translation: CASSLGGAGMNTEAFF.

This rearrangement joins TRBV7-6 to TRBJ1-4; TRBD1 is a possible D gene (5 bases). The CDR3 is made up of 18 amino acids. Trimming cost V 1 base and J 5 bases, with 20 bases left between them. CDR1 SGHVS and CDR2 FNYEAQ come from the germline V gene. This CDR3 reads CASSLVPRVTRSNEKLFF. CDR3 sequence (DNA): TGTGCCAGCAGCTTAGTCCCCAGGGTAACACGTTCCAATGAAAAACTGTTTTTT.

The J gene is TRBJ2-1, the V gene TRBV12-5, with TRBD1 matching over 8 bases. V was clipped by 7 bases and J by 3 bases; unmatched bases: 11. The CDR3 loop spans 16 amino acids. Germline V CDR1 and CDR2: LGHNT, FRNRAP. For the CDR3, the DNA is TGTGCTAGTGTTCCCGCAGGGGGCGCGAACTACAATGAGCAGTTCTTC. Translating it yields CASVPAGGANYNEQFF.

The V gene is TRBV6-1, the J gene TRBJ1-1; D is possibly TRBD1 (6 bases). With 7 bases removed from V and 1 base from J, the gap between germline ends came to 13 bases. This CDR3 region has 14 residues. Germline lookup yields CDR1 MNHNS and CDR2 SASEGT. The DNA for the CDR3 is TGTGCCAGCATCCCACAAGGGGGGAACACTGAAGCTTTCTTT. This sequence encodes CASIPQGGNTEAFF.

This clone came up a few times. The identical CDR3 is also encoded by other nucleotide sequences in the sample. The chain recombines TRBV5-1 with TRBJ2-5; D remains ambiguous. The germline V and J ends were trimmed by 3 bases and 4 bases, with 4 bases remaining between them. Germline V lookup: CDR1 SGHRS, CDR2 YFSETQ. The CDR3 is 11 amino acids. Written as DNA, the CDR3 is TGCGCCAGCAGCTCCGGAGAGACCCAGTACTTC. It translates to CASSSGETQYF.

The genes are TRBV5-1 and TRBJ2-1, with no clear D. Germline loops: CDR1 SGHRS, CDR2 YFSETQ. Trimming took off 4 bases at V and 4 bases at J, with 12 bases between the two ends. There are 14 residues in the CDR3. The CDR3 loop reads CASSPIAAYNEQFF. The CDR3 coding sequence is TGCGCCAGCAGCCCCATAGCTGCTTACAATGAGCAGTTCTTC.

The rearrangement links TRBV7-2 to TRBJ1-5; 7 positions agree with TRBD1. This CDR3 is 17 amino acids long. The V segment lost 4 bases and the J segment 3 bases; nucleotides outside the gene matches: 12. The germline V gene encodes CDR1 SGHTA and CDR2 FQGNSA. CDR3 sequence: CASSSDRAGSFNQPQHF. The CDR3 nucleotides read TGTGCCAGCAGCTCCGACAGGGCTGGGTCTTTCAATCAGCCCCAGCATTTT.

This clone turned up a few times. V and J are TRBV6-1 and TRBJ2-2, with D perhaps matching TRBD2 (5 bases). Germline V gives CDR1 MNHNS, CDR2 SASEGT. The CDR3 has 16 residues. V was trimmed by 3 bases and J by 1 base, leaving 12 bases between them. CDR3 coding DNA: TGTGCCAGCAGTGAGAGGCAACGGGAGAACACCGGGGAGCTGTTTTTT. The encoded protein is CASSERQRENTGELFF.

This chain links TRBV10-3 with TRBJ2-1, with 14 nucleotides matching TRBD2. V lost 10 bases to trimming and J lost 1 base; unmatched junction nucleotides: 12. This CDR3 comprises 18 residues. Per the germline V gene, CDR1 is ENHRY and CDR2 is SYGVKD. As DNA, the CDR3 is TGTGCCACGGAGTCGGGACTAGCGGGAGCCGGGTCCTACAATGAGCAGTTCTTC. Residues: CATESGLAGAGSYNEQFF.

The chain links TRBV4-1 to TRBJ1-5; 9 bases align to TRBD1. Trimming removed 3 bases from V and 2 bases from J; junction bases left unmatched: 5. The CDR3 length is 16 residues. CDR1 is MGHRA and CDR2 is YSYEKL in the germline V gene. Here the CDR3 reads CASSQQQGAGNQPQHF. CDR3 in DNA: TGCGCCAGCAGCCAGCAACAGGGGGCGGGCAATCAGCCCCAGCATTTT.

The gene calls are TRBV6-5 and TRBJ2-2; D unclear. The CDR3 contains 13 residues. CDR1 is MNHEY, CDR2 SVGAGI, per germline. V lost 6 bases, J lost 3 bases, and 8 bases lay in between. The CDR3 reads CASSLSYTGELFF. CDR3 nucleotide sequence: TGTGCCAGCAGCCTAAGTTACACCGGGGAGCTGTTTTTT.

V is TRBV7-2 and J is TRBJ1-2; 7 nucleotides align to TRBD1. The CDR3 consists of 15 residues. V shed 1 base, J shed 6 bases, and the junction held 8 bases outside the gene matches. CDR1 is SGHTA, CDR2 FQGNSA, per germline. The CDR3 protein is CASSLGGTAGHGYTF. Written as DNA, the CDR3 is TGTGCCAGCAGCTTAGGTGGGACAGCGGGTCATGGCTACACCTTC. Complete variable domain (other parts from reference TRBV7-2 and TRBJ1-2): GAGVSQSPSNKVTEKGKDVELRCDPISGHTALYWYRQSLGQGLEFLIYFQGNSAPDKSGLPSDRFSAERTGGSVSTLTIQRTQQEDSAVYLCASSLGGTAGHGYTFGSGTRLTVV.

This rearrangement joins TRBV5-1 to TRBJ1-4; 7 positions agree with TRBD1. Germline-derived CDR1 and CDR2 are SGHRS and YFSETQ. The CDR3 consists of 16 residues. V shed 5 bases and J 9 bases; nucleotides not matched to a gene: 16. This CDR3 is CASRRVEGTVLKKLFF. The DNA for the CDR3 is TGCGCCAGCAGAAGGGTTGAAGGGACAGTTTTAAAAAAACTGTTTTTT.

This chain uses TRBV7-2 with TRBJ2-7; D may be TRBD2 (5 bases). V lost 2 bases, J lost 4 bases, and 15 bases lay in between. CDR1 is SGHTA and CDR2 is FQGNSA in the germline V gene. This CDR3 is 15 amino acids long. CDR3 loop: CASSLHSGQLYEQYF. In DNA form, the CDR3 reads TGTGCCAGCAGCTTACACAGCGGTCAACTTTACGAGCAGTACTTC.

The chain is built from TRBV28 and TRBJ1-2; D call uncertain. The germline V and J ends were trimmed by 3 bases and 3 bases, with 5 bases remaining between them. The CDR3 runs 12 residues. From germline, CDR1 is MDHEN and CDR2 SYDVKM. CDR3 region: CASSFNYYGYTF. The CDR3, as DNA: TGTGCCAGCAGTTTCAACTACTATGGCTACACCTTC.

V is TRBV7-8 and J is TRBJ2-7; D remains unclear. Trimming cost V 1 base and J 1 base, with 8 bases left between them. This CDR3 spans 14 amino acids. Germline V CDR1 and CDR2: SGHVS, FQNEAQ. CDR3 DNA: TGTGCCAGCAGCTTAGATCGGTCGTCCTACGAGCAGTACTTC. Translation gives CASSLDRSSYEQYF.

The V gene is TRBV5-1, the J gene TRBJ1-3; D unclear. The CDR3 extends over 16 amino acids. V was pared by 0 bases and J by 0 bases, with 10 bases between. CDR1 is SGHRS, CDR2 YFSETQ, per germline. The CDR3 sequence: CASSLEWANSGNTIYF. In nucleotides, the CDR3 is TGCGCCAGCAGCTTGGAGTGGGCGAACTCTGGAAACACCATATATTTT.

The chain is built from TRBV28 and TRBJ2-3; 8 positions agree with TRBD2. The CDR3 totals 13 residues. The germline V gene encodes CDR1 MDHEN and CDR2 SYDVKM. The junction had 6 bases not matched to a gene; V was cut back by 10 bases and J by 3 bases. The CDR3 reads CATTGGPTDTQYF. DNA of the CDR3: TGTGCCACCACGGGAGGGCCAACAGATACGCAGTATTTT.

V and J are TRBV14 and TRBJ2-3; D remains ambiguous. Germline V CDR1 and CDR2: SGHDN, FVKESK. The V end lost 4 bases, the J end lost 3 bases, and 11 bases lay between the germline ends. The CDR3 has 14 residues. CDR3 sequence (DNA): TGTGCCAGCAGCCGCGATATTTGGACAGATACGCAGTATTTT. Translating gives CASSRDIWTDTQYF.

V gene TRBV14 combines with J gene TRBJ1-1; a weak D match, TRBD1 (5 bases). In germline, CDR1 is SGHDN, CDR2 FVKESK. V gave up 4 bases and J gave up 5 bases, with 11 bases separating them. CDR3 length: 13 residues. The CDR3 region is CASSLSGRTEAFF. The CDR3 DNA reads TGTGCCAGCAGCCTGTCAGGGAGGACTGAAGCTTTCTTT.

The V and J genes are TRBV14 and TRBJ1-1, with D possibly being TRBD1 (6 bases). The CDR3 runs 15 residues. Germline assignment: CDR1 SGHDN and CDR2 FVKESK. Trimming cost V 4 bases and J 0 bases, with 12 bases left between them. CDR3: CASSLRTVVNTEAFF. CDR3 coding DNA: TGTGCCAGCAGCCTTAGGACAGTAGTGAACACTGAAGCTTTCTTT. The variable domain in full, completed from reference TRBV14 and TRBJ1-1, reads EAGVTQFPSHSVIEKGQTVTLRCDPISGHDNLYWYRRVMGKEIKFLLHFVKESKQDESGMPNNRFLAERTGGTYSTLKVQPAELEDSGVYFCASSLRTVVNTEAFFGQGTRLTVV.

This sequence joins TRBV27 and TRBJ1-4; 7 nucleotides agree with TRBD1. In germline, CDR1 is MNHEY, CDR2 SMNVEV (reference sequence). The CDR3 consists of 18 residues. With V trimmed by 6 bases and J by 0 bases, 13 bases remained unmatched. CDR3: CASSPQGTYTPTNEKLFF. CDR3 coding DNA: TGTGCCAGCAGCCCACAGGGGACGTATACTCCAACTAATGAAAAACTGTTTTTT. Full variable domain (outside the CDR3, taken from reference TRBV27 and TRBJ1-4): EAQVTQNPRYLITVTGKKLTVTCSQNMNHEYMSWYRQDPGLGLRQIYYSMNVEVTDKGDVPEGYKVSRKEKRNFPLILESPSPNQTSLYFCASSPQGTYTPTNEKLFFGSGTQLSVL.

This sequence joins TRBV27 and TRBJ2-3; weak D call: TRBD2 (5 bases). This CDR3 has 14 amino acids. V lost 4 bases to trimming and J lost 1 base, with 9 bases between them. Germline V CDR1 and CDR2: MNHEY, SMNVEV (reference sequence). Here the CDR3 reads CASSYARGTDTQYF. In nucleotides, the CDR3 is TGTGCCAGCAGTTATGCGCGGGGCACAGATACGCAGTATTTT.

This chain links TRBV2 with TRBJ2-5, with TRBD2 identical over 7 bases. Unmatched junction bases numbered 6, after V lost 8 bases and J lost 6 bases. The CDR3 sequence is 12 residues long. CDR1 and CDR2 from the germline V gene are SNHLY and FYNNEI. The CDR3 DNA reads as TGTGCCAGCGTAGGACTAGAAAAGACCCAGTACTTC. Its translation is CASVGLEKTQYF. Drawing the rest from reference TRBV2 and TRBJ2-5, the complete variable domain is EPEVTQTPSHQVTQMGQEVILRCVPISNHLYFYWYRQILGQKVEFLVSFYNNEISEKSEIFDDQFSVERPDGSNFTLKIRSTKLEDSAMYFCASVGLEKTQYFGPGTRLLVL.

The chain uses TRBV6-5 and TRBJ2-3, with no clear D. This CDR3 region has 12 residues. Per the germline V gene, CDR1 is MNHEY and CDR2 is SVGAGI. V gave up 5 bases and J gave up 4 bases, with 7 bases separating them. The DNA of the CDR3 is TGTGCCAGCAGTGACTTCTCAGATACGCAGTATTTT. It translates to CASSDFSDTQYF.

The chain is built from TRBV5-4 and TRBJ1-2; TRBD1 matches 9 bases. The CDR3 runs 15 residues. J gave up 2 bases and V 6 bases, and 8 bases lay outside the gene matches. CDR1 is SGHNT and CDR2 is YYREEE in the germline V gene (reference sequence). CDR3 residues: CASTETGQGNYGYTF. CDR3 in DNA: TGTGCCAGCACCGAAACAGGACAGGGGAACTATGGCTACACCTTC.

CDR3: CASSPLGRSGGYQETQYF. The CDR3 nucleotides are TGTGCCAGCAGTCCCCTGGGAAGGAGCGGGGGGTACCAAGAGACCCAGTACTTC. The chain joins TRBV27 to TRBJ2-5; 9 bases line up with TRBD2. V shed 5 bases, J shed 0 bases, and the junction held 13 bases outside the gene matches. The germline V gene has CDR1 MNHEY and CDR2 SMNVEV (reference sequence). This CDR3 has 18 residues.

The rearrangement uses TRBV5-8 and TRBJ2-7; the D gene is possibly TRBD2 (6 bases). The CDR3 has 14 amino acids. V was clipped by 0 bases and J by 3 bases, with 10 bases between them. Germline CDR1 and CDR2: SGHTS and YDEGEE. CDR3 DNA: TGTGCCAGCAGCTTGGGTCGGAGGGACTACGAGCAGTACTTC. It encodes CASSLGRRDYEQYF. The full variable domain, with the rest looked up from reference TRBV5-8 and TRBJ2-7, is EAGVTQSPTHLIKTRGQQATLRCSPISGHTSVYWYQQALGLGLQFLLWYDEGEERNRGNFPPRFSGRQFPNYSSELNVNALELEDSALYLCASSLGRRDYEQYFGPGTRLTVT.

As regards this clone: A read error may account for a junction end that differs from germline. CDR3 residues: CAGSDTTGANEKLFF. In DNA, the CDR3 is TGTGCCGGCAGTGACACGACAGGGGCTAATGAAAAACTGTTTTTT. This sequence joins TRBV6-4 and TRBJ1-4; TRBD1 matches at 8 bases. The CDR3 runs to 15 residues. Germline V CDR1 and CDR2: MRHNA, SNTAGT.